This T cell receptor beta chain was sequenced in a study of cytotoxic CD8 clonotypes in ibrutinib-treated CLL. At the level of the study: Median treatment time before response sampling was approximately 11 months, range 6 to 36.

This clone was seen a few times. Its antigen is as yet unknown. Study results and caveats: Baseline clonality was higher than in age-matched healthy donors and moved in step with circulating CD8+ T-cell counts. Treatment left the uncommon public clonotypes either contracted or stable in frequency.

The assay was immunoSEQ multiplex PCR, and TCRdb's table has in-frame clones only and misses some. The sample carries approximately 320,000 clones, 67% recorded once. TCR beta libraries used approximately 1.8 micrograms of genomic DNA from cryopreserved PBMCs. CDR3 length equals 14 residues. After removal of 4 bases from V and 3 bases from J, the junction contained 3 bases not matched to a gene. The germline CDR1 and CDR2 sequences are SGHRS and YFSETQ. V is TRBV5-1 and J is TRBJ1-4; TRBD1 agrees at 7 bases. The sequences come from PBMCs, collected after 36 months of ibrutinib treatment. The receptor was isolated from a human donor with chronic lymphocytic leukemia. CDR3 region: CASSEGASNEKLFF. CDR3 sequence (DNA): TGCGCCAGCAGCGAGGGGGCTTCTAATGAAAAACTGTTTTTT.